This T cell receptor beta chain was captured in a study of OX40 agonist ivuxolimab in advanced cancers. The overall study: The study treated patients with ivuxolimab, an agonistic anti-OX40 (CD134) antibody.

Produced via immunoSEQ multiplex PCR; TCRdb's table is partial and in-frame only. The table has under 25,000 clones, roughly 84% seen once. About this clone: The antigen is not known.

Findings of the study overall: Clonal expansion was among the lowest in partial responders at 0.1-3.0 mg/kg, especially CD8+. Dosing at 0.1 to 3.0 mg/kg was accompanied by clonal expansion of CD4+ and CD8+ blood T cells by week 6.

V lost 4 bases, J lost 0 bases, and 7 bases stayed unmatched. This CDR3 contains 16 residues. The germline gives CDR1 MNHEY, CDR2 SMNVEV (reference sequence). The chain couples TRBV27 to TRBJ2-7, with 9 positions matching TRBD2. This sample comprised CD4+ or CD8+ T cells sorted from blood, obtained in a trial of the OX40 agonist ivuxolimab. The clonotype was recovered from an adult with an advanced solid tumor such as melanoma, head and neck, liver or kidney cancer. CDR3 protein: CASSSAASGISYEQYF. The CDR3 coding sequence is TGTGCCAGCAGTTCCGCCGCTAGCGGGATCTCCTACGAGCAGTACTTC.